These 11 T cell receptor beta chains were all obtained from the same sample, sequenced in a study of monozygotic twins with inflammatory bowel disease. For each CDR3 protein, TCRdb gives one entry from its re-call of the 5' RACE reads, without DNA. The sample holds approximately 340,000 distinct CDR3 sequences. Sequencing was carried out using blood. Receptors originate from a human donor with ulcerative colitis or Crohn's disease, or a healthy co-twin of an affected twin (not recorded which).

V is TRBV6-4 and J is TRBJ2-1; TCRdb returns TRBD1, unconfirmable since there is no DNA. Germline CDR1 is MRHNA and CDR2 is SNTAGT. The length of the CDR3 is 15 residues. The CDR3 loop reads CASSDSGGYYNEQFF.

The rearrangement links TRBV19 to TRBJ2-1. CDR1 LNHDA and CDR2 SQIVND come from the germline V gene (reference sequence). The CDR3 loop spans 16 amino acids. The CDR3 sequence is CASSSLSGNTYNEQFF.

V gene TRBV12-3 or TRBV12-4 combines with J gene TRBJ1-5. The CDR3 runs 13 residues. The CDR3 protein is CASTLTSNQPQHF.

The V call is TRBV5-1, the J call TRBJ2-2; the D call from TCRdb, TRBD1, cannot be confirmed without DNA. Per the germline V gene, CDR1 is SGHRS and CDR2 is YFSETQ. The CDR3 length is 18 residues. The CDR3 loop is CASSIRVSFGSDTGELFF.

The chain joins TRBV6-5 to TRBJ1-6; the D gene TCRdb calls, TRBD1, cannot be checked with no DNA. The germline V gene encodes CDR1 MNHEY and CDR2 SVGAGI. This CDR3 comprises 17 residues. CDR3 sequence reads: CASSYSIRDRETSPLHF.

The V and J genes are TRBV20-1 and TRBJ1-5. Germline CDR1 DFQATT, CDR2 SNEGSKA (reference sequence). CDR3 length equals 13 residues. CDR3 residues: CSARVGRDQPQHF.

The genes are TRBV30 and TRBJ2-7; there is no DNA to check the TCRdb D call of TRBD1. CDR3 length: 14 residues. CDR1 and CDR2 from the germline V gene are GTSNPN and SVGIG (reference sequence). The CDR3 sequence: CAGNPNDRAYEQYF.

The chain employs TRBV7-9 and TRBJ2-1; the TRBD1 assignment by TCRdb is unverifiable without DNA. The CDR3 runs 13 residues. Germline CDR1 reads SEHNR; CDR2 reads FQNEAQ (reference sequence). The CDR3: CASSLVLGTGQFF.

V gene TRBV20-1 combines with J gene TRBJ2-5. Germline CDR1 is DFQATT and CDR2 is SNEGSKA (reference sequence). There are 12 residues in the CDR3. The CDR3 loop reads CSARVGVETQYF.

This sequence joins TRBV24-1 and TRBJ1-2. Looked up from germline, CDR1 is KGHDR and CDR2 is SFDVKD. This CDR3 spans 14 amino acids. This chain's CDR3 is CATSDSTDNYGYTF.

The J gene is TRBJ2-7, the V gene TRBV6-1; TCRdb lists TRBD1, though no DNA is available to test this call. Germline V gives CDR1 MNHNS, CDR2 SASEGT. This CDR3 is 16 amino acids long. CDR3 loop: CASSPSGTGVWYEQYF.